The following is a T cell receptor beta chain sequence with its context. What it recognizes is unknown. Treatment described: approximately 11-day PBMC culture with coronavirus spike peptide pools or control peptides (ViraFEST assay). TCRs were sequenced by ViraFEST after antigen-specific T cells had been expanded with peptide pools. Peptide pools at roughly 10 ug/ml and IL-2 at about 10 IU/ml were added to cultures of a few million PBMCs per well. The source of the sample is a study of vaccination and CD4 T cells after COVID-19. About the study: Culture controls were given either a CEFX pool, an HIV-1 Nef pool, or no peptide.

General observations from the study: Analysis of convalescent patients found that 304 of 307 vaccine-specific clones were spike mono-reactive.

V lost 0 bases to trimming and J lost 4 bases; unmatched junction nucleotides: 3. CDR3 length: 15 residues. Germline CDR1 is SGHNT and CDR2 is YYREEE (reference sequence). Sequence data for DNA of cultured CD4+ T cells were generated by the Oncomine TCR Beta short-read assay. TCRdb called the PCR reads again in MiXCR, with one record for every CDR3 protein. The repertoire consists of roughly 11,000 distinct CDR3 sequences, with 45% to 60% occurring once and the leading ten covering roughly a quarter. The chain links TRBV5-4 to TRBJ1-2; 10 bases line up with TRBD1. The receptor's source is a human donor who had recovered from COVID-19. Material: CD4+ T cells from blood, cultured in vitro. In nucleotides, the CDR3 is TGTGCCAGCAGCTTGGCGGGACAGGGGCTCTATGGCTACACCTTC. Translation: CASSLAGQGLYGYTF.